This is a list of T cell receptor beta chains from one sample in a study of cytomegalovirus exposure and HLA in healthy donors. Profiled with immunoSEQ multiplex PCR; TCRdb holds only in-frame clones, not every one. The data contain roughly 120,000 clones, about 79% of them singletons. Sample: PBMCs. These receptor sequences come from a man aged 18-30 years in good health and CMV-seronegative. Both conserved end residues are part of each CDR3. D genes are given only for firm matches. Expanded clones are given a class, and other clones once, few, many or no size at all.

clone_size	v_call	j_call	d_call	cdr3_aa	cdr3_nt
NA	TRBV28	TRBJ1-2	NA	CASSLAGVVSYTF	TGTGCCAGCAGTTTGGCAGGGGTTGTGAGCTACACCTTC
NA	TRBV28	TRBJ2-7	TRBD1	CASSLSTGALLQSYEQYF	TGTGCCAGCAGTTTATCGACAGGGGCTCTCCTCCAAAGCTACGAGCAGTACTTC
NA	TRBV11-3	TRBJ1-1	NA	CASSLTPDSEAFF	TGTGCCAGCAGCTTAACACCGGACAGTGAAGCTTTCTTT
NA	TRBV29-1	TRBJ2-5	TRBD2	CSAAGTRPETQYF	TGCAGCGCAGCCGGGACTAGGCCAGAGACCCAGTACTTC
NA	TRBV6-4	TRBJ2-4	NA	CASRAGGAEGKNIQYF	TGTGCCAGCAGGGCAGGAGGAGCGGAGGGCAAAAACATTCAGTACTTC
NA	TRBV7-3	TRBJ2-2	NA	CASSSAQGPGIRGTGELFF	TGTGCCAGCAGCTCGGCACAGGGACCGGGGATTCGGGGCACCGGGGAGCTGTTTTTT
NA	TRBV27	TRBJ1-5	NA	CASSWGYSNQPQHF	TGTGCCAGCAGTTGGGGCTATAGCAATCAGCCCCAGCATTTT
few	TRBV27	TRBJ1-1	NA	CASSPLTGRTEAFF	TGTGCCAGCAGCCCCTTGACAGGTCGGACTGAAGCTTTCTTT
NA	TRBV5-1	TRBJ1-2	NA	CASSFDSGNYGYTF	TGCGCCAGCAGCTTTGACAGTGGGAACTATGGCTACACCTTC
NA	TRBV15	TRBJ2-2	NA	CATNGQLHGTGELFF	TGTGCCACCAATGGACAGCTACATGGGACCGGGGAGCTGTTTTTT
NA	TRBV7-2	TRBJ2-4	TRBD1	CASSPGGYKNIQYF	TGTGCCAGCAGCCCAGGGGGCTACAAAAACATTCAGTACTTC
NA	TRBV5-6	TRBJ2-7	NA	CASSLGPTSSYEQYF	TGTGCCAGCAGCTTGGGGCCAACTAGCTCCTACGAGCAGTACTTC